The subject of this entry is one TCR beta chain. Only in-frame clones appear in the TCRdb table, and some are missing; sequencing was by immunoSEQ multiplex PCR. The sample has about 2.1 million clones, 93% seen once. Naive CD8 cells lacked CD45RO and underwent positive selection for CCR7, leaving out terminally differentiated effector memory CD45RA+ cells. These data come from a study of shared clonotypes between healthy human individuals. The CDR3 is 13 residues long. The V gene's germline CDR1 is SEHNR and CDR2 FQNEAQ (reference sequence). V lost 4 bases to trimming and J lost 5 bases, with 9 bases between them.

The chain links TRBV7-9 to TRBJ1-5; no reliable D call. Sequencing used naive CD8+ T cells from PBMCs. This receptor was obtained from a man younger than 35 in good health. Some clones in this sample may be carry-over from other donors' samples. The CDR3 nucleotides read TGTGCCAGCAGCTCCGGCAGTTATCAGCCCCAGCATTTT. This gives the protein CASSSGSYQPQHF.